The 7 T cell receptor beta chains below come from one sample, sequenced in a study of response to subunit inactivated influenza vaccine (dated by TCRdb to the late 2010s). The protocol used for the library was RT-PCR. The sequencer listed for this sample is Illumina HiSeq 2500. In TCRdb, the public reads were trimmed at Q25 with fastp and aligned with MiXCR, with productive beta chains retained. Every entry covers one CDR3 protein and lists the most common genes and DNA from its rows. Across this sample there are under 200,000 distinct CDR3 sequences, with about a tenth seen only once. The top ten constitute over 10% of the sample. The time point label corresponds to: 45 days after influenza vaccine administration. Sequences were derived from non-naive T cells sorted from PBMCs, sampled roughly 48 days after vaccination. This sample's cell subset or site label indicates: memory T cell fraction. Receptors were obtained from a man aged 50-59 years who received an inactivated influenza vaccine. Donor details come from another sample of the same person, matched by shared clones.

The genes are TRBV12-3 or TRBV12-4 and TRBJ2-7; 7 bases line up with TRBD2. Trimming removed 6 bases from V and 4 bases from J; junction bases left unmatched: 15. CDR3 size: 16 residues. The CDR3, as DNA: TGTGCCAGCAGCACCAGGGCTAGCGGTAGTATGTACGAGCAGTACTTC. Translated: CASSTRASGSMYEQYF.

This clonotype was seen a handful of times. The chain carries TRBV7-3 and TRBJ2-1, with D possibly called TRBD1 or TRBD2 (5 bases each). Germline V gives CDR1 SGHTA, CDR2 FQGTGA. The CDR3 is made up of 13 amino acids. The V end was cut by 5 bases, the J end by 5 bases, with 10 bases between. The CDR3: CASSKGPNNEQFF. CDR3 sequence (DNA): TGTGCCAGCAGCAAGGGACCGAACAATGAGCAGTTCTTC.

This clonotype was picked up a small number of times. The chain recombines TRBV2 with TRBJ2-2; 7 bases fit TRBD2. The CDR3 totals 14 residues. Germline CDR1 SNHLY, CDR2 FYNNEI. V was clipped by 2 bases and J by 7 bases; unmatched bases: 4. DNA of the CDR3: TGTGCCAGCAGTGAAAACGGGGGGATCGGGGAGCTGTTTTTT. Residues: CASSENGGIGELFF.

The CDR3 here is CASSLVGLVGGYTF. CDR3 nucleotide sequence: TGTGCCAGCAGCTTAGTCGGTCTCGTGGGTGGCTACACCTTC. The V and J genes are TRBV7-8 and TRBJ1-2; D is unresolved. CDR1 SGHVS and CDR2 FQNEAQ come from the germline V gene. V gave up 1 base and J gave up 7 bases, with 13 bases separating them. The CDR3 is 14 residues long. Supplemented by reference TRBV7-8 and TRBJ1-2, the full variable domain reads GAGVSQSPRYKVAKRGQDVALRCDPISGHVSLFWYQQALGQGPEFLTYFQNEAQLDKSGLPSDRFFAERPEGSVSTLKIQRTQQEDSAVYLCASSLVGLVGGYTFGSGTRLTVV.

Many counts were recorded for this clonotype. This rearrangement joins TRBV5-5 to TRBJ1-3; a weak D match, TRBD1 (5 bases). The V end lost 4 bases, the J end lost 3 bases, and 20 bases lay between the germline ends. Germline V lookup: CDR1 SGHKS, CDR2 YYEKEE (reference sequence). This CDR3 spans 17 amino acids. CDR3 residues: CASSQQLQGRDGNTIYF. CDR3 DNA sequence: TGTGCCAGCAGCCAACAATTGCAGGGACGGGATGGAAACACCATATATTTT.

The rearrangement joins TRBV20-1 to TRBJ2-7, with D possibly matching TRBD2 (6 bases). The CDR3 is 15 residues long. Trimming stripped 5 bases from V and 7 bases from J, with 24 bases between. Per germline, CDR1 DFQATT and CDR2 SNEGSKA (reference sequence). In DNA, the CDR3 is TGCAGTGCTGGATTAGCGGAGCCTCTACGGTGGGAGCAGTACTTC. Translated: CSAGLAEPLRWEQYF.

This clonotype was recorded many times. The rearrangement links TRBV20-1 to TRBJ2-7, with 8 nucleotides matching TRBD2. The CDR3 is 14 amino acids. Germline V gene lookup returns CDR1 DFQATT and CDR2 SNEGSKA (reference sequence). V gave up 4 bases and J gave up 5 bases; unmatched junction bases: 10. CDR3 DNA: TGCAGTGCTATCGGGAGTAGCGGGATCCACGAGCAGTACTTC. Translation gives CSAIGSSGIHEQYF.